The clone carrying this T cell receptor (beta chain) came up a few times. Its antigen is not known. TCRdb passed the 5' RACE reads through MiXCR, listing each CDR3 protein once. This table has under 450,000 distinct CDR3 sequences, roughly an eighth appearing once. V lost 0 bases, J lost 0 bases, and 16 bases lay in between. Germline V gene data show CDR1 as SGHKS and CDR2 as YYEKEE (reference sequence). The CDR3 length is 19 residues. This entry comes from a study of T-cell memory formation after mild COVID-19. Regarding the study as a whole: Cross-reactive memory seemingly joined, as some responding clones were found in pre-infection memory. Later expanders leaned CD4+, whereas day 15 to 85 contracting clones were balanced CD4/CD8.

Sequencing used PBMCs or a T cell subset sorted from them (not recorded which). This rearrangement joins TRBV5-5 to TRBJ2-6, with D possibly matching TRBD1 (5 bases). The clonotype comes from a man in his late teens or twenties who had mild COVID-19 (a few samples of this study predate the infection). Cell type and time point are not known. The CDR3 reads CASSLVSGQAGSGANVLTF. As DNA, the CDR3 is TGTGCCAGCAGCTTGGTGTCAGGGCAGGCAGGCTCTGGGGCCAACGTCCTGACTTTC.